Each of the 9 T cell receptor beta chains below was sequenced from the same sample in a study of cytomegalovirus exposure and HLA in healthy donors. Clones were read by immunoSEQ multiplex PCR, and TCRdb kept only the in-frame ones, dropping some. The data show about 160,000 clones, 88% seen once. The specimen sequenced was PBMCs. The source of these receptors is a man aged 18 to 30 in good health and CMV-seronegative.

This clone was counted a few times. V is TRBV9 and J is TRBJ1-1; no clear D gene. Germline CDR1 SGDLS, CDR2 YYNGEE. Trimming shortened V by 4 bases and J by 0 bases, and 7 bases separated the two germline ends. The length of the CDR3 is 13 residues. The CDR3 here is CASSPGMNTEAFF. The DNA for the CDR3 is TGTGCCAGCAGCCCCGGGATGAACACTGAAGCTTTCTTT.

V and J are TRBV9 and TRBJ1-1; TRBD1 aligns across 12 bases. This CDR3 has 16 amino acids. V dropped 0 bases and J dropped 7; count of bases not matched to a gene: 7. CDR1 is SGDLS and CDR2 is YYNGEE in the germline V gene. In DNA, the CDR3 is TGTGCCAGCAGCGTAGAAGGGACAGGGGGCGCGGATGAAGCTTTCTTT. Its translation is CASSVEGTGGADEAFF.

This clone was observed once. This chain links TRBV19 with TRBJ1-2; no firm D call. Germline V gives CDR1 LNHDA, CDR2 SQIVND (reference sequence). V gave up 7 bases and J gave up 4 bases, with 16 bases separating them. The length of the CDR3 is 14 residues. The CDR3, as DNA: TGTGCCAGTAAGTTGATGGGCTCAGGCTATGGCTACACCTTC. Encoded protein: CASKLMGSGYGYTF.

DNA for the CDR3: TGCGCCAGCAGCCAAGACTCACCTGGCGATACGCAGTATTTT. As protein: CASSQDSPGDTQYF. The genes are TRBV4-1 and TRBJ2-3; D uncertain. The CDR3 totals 14 residues. Germline values: CDR1 MGHRA, CDR2 YSYEKL. Trimming took 0 bases from V and 6 from J, leaving 10 bases between them.

The CDR3 DNA is TGTGCCAGCAGTCGACGACAGTCGTACCGTTACGAGCAGTACGTC. This gives the protein CASSRRQSYRYEQYV. The V call is TRBV6-6, the J call TRBJ2-7; TRBD1 might be the D (5 bases). Germline V gene data show CDR1 as MNHNY and CDR2 as SVGAGI (reference sequence). The V and J ends lost 5 bases and 4 bases respectively, with 18 bases between them. The CDR3 contains 15 residues.

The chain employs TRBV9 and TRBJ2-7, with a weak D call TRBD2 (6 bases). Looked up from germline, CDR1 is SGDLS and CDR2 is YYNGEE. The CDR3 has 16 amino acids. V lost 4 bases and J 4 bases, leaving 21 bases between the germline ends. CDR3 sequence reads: CASSPQADARGYEQYF. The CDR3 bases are TGTGCCAGCAGCCCTCAGGCGGATGCGCGGGGATACGAGCAGTACTTC.

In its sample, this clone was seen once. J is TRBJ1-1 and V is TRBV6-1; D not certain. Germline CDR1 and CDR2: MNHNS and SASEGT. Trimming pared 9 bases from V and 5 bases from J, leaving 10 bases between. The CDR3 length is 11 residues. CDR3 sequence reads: CARYRETEAFF. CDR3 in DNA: TGTGCCAGGTATCGGGAAACTGAAGCTTTCTTT.

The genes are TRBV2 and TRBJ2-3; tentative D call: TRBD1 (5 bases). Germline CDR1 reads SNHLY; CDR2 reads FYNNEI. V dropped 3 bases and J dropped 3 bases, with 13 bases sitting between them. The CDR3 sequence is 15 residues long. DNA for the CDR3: TGTGCCAGCAGTGATTCGTCAGGGTGGACAGATACGCAGTATTTT. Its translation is CASSDSSGWTDTQYF.

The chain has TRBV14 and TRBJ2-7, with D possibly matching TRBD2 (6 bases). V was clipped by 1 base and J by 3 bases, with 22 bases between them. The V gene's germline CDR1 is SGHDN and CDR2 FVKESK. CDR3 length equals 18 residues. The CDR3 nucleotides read TGTGCCAGCAGCCAAGGGGGTGGCCTAGCGACAAGAAACTACGAGCAGTACTTC. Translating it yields CASSQGGGLATRNYEQYF.